The clone carrying this T cell receptor (beta chain) has just one count. The entry originates in a study of blood T cell repertoires in COVID-19. Study in general: There were acute and convalescent COVID-19 samples, and they came from the United States, Italy and Spain. In each case, the material was cDNA or gDNA derived from T cells, B-cell-depleted T cells, or PBMCs.

The CDR3 spans 14 residues. The ends lost 6 bases at V and 9 bases at J; junction bases unmatched: 10. Germline V lookup: CDR1 MNHNS, CDR2 SASEGT. Per the authors' pipeline: Estimated nucleated cell counts came from reference gene primer amplification. Assay: immunoSEQ multiplex PCR; the TCRdb copy retains only in-frame clones and omits some. V, J and clone size reflect that table, while D and trimming were determined from the DNA. Of fewer than 250,000 clones in the sample, over 80% were seen once. Material: peripheral blood. The sequence derives from a woman aged 60-70 years with active or convalescent COVID-19. V gene TRBV6-1 combines with J gene TRBJ2-1; 8 nucleotides line up with TRBD2. CDR3 region: CASRQTGGGSEQFF. Written as DNA, the CDR3 is TGTGCCAGCAGACAAACGGGAGGGGGTAGTGAGCAGTTCTTC.